The 21 T cell receptor beta chains below all came from one sample that was sequenced in a study of PD-1 blockade in classical Hodgkin lymphoma. Each patient relapsed following autologous stem cell transplantation, and prior brentuximab vedotin exposure differed. Repertoires were generated with immunoSEQ multiplex PCR, while TCRdb's copy carries only in-frame clones and drops some. The top ten clones hold 2.5% to 3.5% of a sample with tens of thousands of clones, around two thirds of them seen once. Here the sequenced sample was peripheral blood mononuclear cells (PBMCs), taken at baseline. These receptors came from a human donor with classical Hodgkin lymphoma.

This chain joins TRBV19 and TRBJ2-2, with 11 bases lining up with TRBD1. V was clipped by 7 bases and J by 6 bases; unmatched bases: 7. Germline V lookup: CDR1 LNHDA, CDR2 SQIVND (reference sequence). This CDR3 is built from 15 residues. Here the CDR3 reads CASTDGTGGSGELFF. The CDR3 DNA follows: TGTGCCAGTACCGACGGGACAGGGGGATCCGGGGAGCTGTTTTTT.

The chain is built from TRBV5-6 and TRBJ2-7; D unresolved. Trimming removed 3 bases from V and 0 bases from J, with 7 bases in between. This CDR3 contains 13 residues. The germline gives CDR1 SGHDT, CDR2 YYEEEE. The CDR3: CASSSPPSYEQYF. CDR3 nucleotides: TGTGCCAGCAGCTCGCCCCCCTCCTACGAGCAGTACTTC.

The table lists this clone with a count of one. The chain links TRBV6-5 to TRBJ1-5, with TRBD1 identical over 8 bases. Germline loops: CDR1 MNHEY, CDR2 SVGAGI. J lost 4 bases, V lost 2 bases, and 4 bases had no gene match. The CDR3 sequence is 15 residues long. The CDR3 DNA reads as TGTGCCAGCAGTTACGGGACAGGAATTAATCAGCCCCAGCATTTT. Translating gives CASSYGTGINQPQHF.

This sequence joins TRBV7-3 and TRBJ2-3; D not certain. With 5 bases removed from V and 3 bases from J, the gap between germline ends came to 9 bases. Germline-derived CDR1 and CDR2 are SGHTA and FQGTGA. CDR3 length equals 13 residues. In nucleotides, the CDR3 is TGTGCCAGCAGCCCTCGGAAGACAGATACGCAGTATTTT. Translation: CASSPRKTDTQYF.

The J gene is TRBJ2-2, the V gene TRBV19; possibly TRBD2 for D (7 bases). The CDR3 runs 15 residues. Trimming shortened V by 6 bases and J by 4 bases, and 15 bases separated the two germline ends. Germline V gene data show CDR1 as LNHDA and CDR2 as SQIVND (reference sequence). The CDR3 DNA reads as TGTGCCAGTAGCCTAGGGGGGGCGGGCACCGGGGAGCTGTTTTTT. Translated: CASSLGGAGTGELFF.

This rearrangement joins TRBV30 to TRBJ1-2, with TRBD1 matching 8 bases. V lost 2 bases and J lost 6; bases outside the gene matches: 5. The CDR3 contains 13 residues. Germline-derived CDR1 and CDR2 are GTSNPN and SVGIG (reference sequence). The CDR3 bases are TGTGCCTGGAGTCGGCAGGGGGCTGATGGCTACACCTTC. Amino acids: CAWSRQGADGYTF.

The chain uses TRBV30 and TRBJ1-5; D is possibly TRBD1 (5 bases). This CDR3 region has 13 residues. Germline V gene data show CDR1 as GTSNPN and CDR2 as SVGIG (reference sequence). The germline V and J ends were trimmed by 2 bases and 6 bases, with 11 bases remaining between them. CDR3 residues: CAWSRQGGQPQHF. CDR3 coding DNA: TGTGCCTGGAGTCGCCAGGGAGGTCAGCCCCAGCATTTT.

The chain carries TRBV5-4 and TRBJ1-3, with a tentative D call TRBD1 (5 bases). Germline V gene sequence: CDR1 SGHNT, CDR2 YYREEE (reference sequence). This CDR3 has 14 amino acids. V was shortened by 3 bases and J by 1 base, with 8 bases between the two germline ends. The CDR3 DNA is TGTGCCAGCAGCTCAGACAGTTCTGGAAACACCATATATTTT. Its translation: CASSSDSSGNTIYF.

The chain joins TRBV4-1 to TRBJ2-1; D might be TRBD2 (5 bases). CDR3 length equals 16 residues. Germline V gene lookup returns CDR1 MGHRA and CDR2 YSYEKL. V lost 2 bases to trimming and J lost 0 bases, with 11 bases between them. Written as DNA, the CDR3 is TGCGCCAGCAGCCAAAACGTTGGGAGCTCCTACAATGAGCAGTTCTTC. It translates to CASSQNVGSSYNEQFF.

V is TRBV19 and J is TRBJ2-1; D possibly corresponds to TRBD1 (6 bases). The CDR3 spans 13 residues. Germline V CDR1 and CDR2: LNHDA, SQIVND (reference sequence). V lost 7 bases and J lost 9, with 16 bases in between. In DNA form, the CDR3 reads TGTGCCAGTAAGTTGTCAGGGGTCCTTGAGCAGTTCTTC. Translated, it gives CASKLSGVLEQFF.

The chain uses TRBV19 and TRBJ2-1; D is possibly TRBD1 (5 bases). CDR3 size: 14 residues. The germline CDR1 and CDR2 sequences are LNHDA and SQIVND (reference sequence). Trimming shortened V by 6 bases and J by 2 bases, and 11 bases separated the two germline ends. DNA of the CDR3: TGTGCCAGTAGCCGGTTAGGGGCCTACAATGAGCAGTTCTTC. This encodes CASSRLGAYNEQFF.

The chain is built from TRBV13 and TRBJ2-1; D gene unclear. The ends were cut back, 1 base at V and 0 bases at J, with 7 bases in the middle. The CDR3 totals 15 residues. Looked up from germline, CDR1 is PRHDT and CDR2 is FYEKMQ (reference sequence). CDR3 coding DNA: TGTGCCAGCAGCTTAGTACTTAGCTCCTACAATGAGCAGTTCTTC. Residues: CASSLVLSSYNEQFF.

The genes are TRBV7-9 and TRBJ2-7, with TRBD1 matching 9 bases. V was pared by 10 bases and J by 0 bases, with 7 bases of the junction left unmatched. The CDR3 length is 14 residues. Germline CDR1 reads SEHNR; CDR2 reads FQNEAQ (reference sequence). This CDR3 reads CATNRGPNSYEQYF. CDR3 coding DNA: TGTGCCACTAACAGGGGGCCAAACTCCTACGAGCAGTACTTC.

The J gene is TRBJ1-3, the V gene TRBV23-1; 7 nucleotides agree with TRBD1. TRBV23-1 is labeled an ORF, and its function is uncertain. The CDR3 spans 14 residues. V was pared by 4 bases and J by 7 bases, with 7 bases of the junction left unmatched. CDR3 loop: CASSPGRGRNTIYF. The CDR3 DNA follows: TGCGCCAGCAGTCCAGGCAGGGGGAGGAACACCATATATTTT.

The chain joins TRBV7-6 to TRBJ1-4; D gene unclear. The CDR3 totals 15 residues. Germline assignment: CDR1 SGHVS and CDR2 FNYEAQ. V was trimmed by 4 bases and J by 5 bases, leaving 14 bases between them. CDR3 nucleotide sequence: TGTGCCAGCAGCTCTGCTCGAGGTTTAAATGAAAAACTGTTTTTT. Amino acid sequence: CASSSARGLNEKLFF. Drawing the rest from reference TRBV7-6 and TRBJ1-4, the complete variable domain is GAGVSQSPRYKVTKRGQDVALRCDPISGHVSLYWYRQALGQGPEFLTYFNYEAQQDKSGLPNDRFSAERPEGSISTLTIQRTEQRDSAMYRCASSSARGLNEKLFFGSGTQLSVL.

A word on this clone: The sample has other DNA sequences that encode this CDR3 too. V and J are TRBV10-2 and TRBJ1-5; no definite D call. This CDR3 has 12 amino acids. CDR1 WSHSY and CDR2 SAAADI come from the germline V gene. The germline V and J ends were trimmed by 9 bases and 1 base, with 7 bases remaining between them. In nucleotides, the CDR3 is TGCGCCAGTAGTCCGAGCAATCAGCCCCAGCATTTT. Residues: CASSPSNQPQHF.

This chain uses TRBV10-3 with TRBJ1-1; D is ambiguous. With 4 bases removed from V and 1 base from J, the gap between germline ends came to 7 bases. The CDR3 runs to 13 residues. From germline, CDR1 is ENHRY and CDR2 SYGVKD. DNA of the CDR3: TGTGCCATCAGTGCGAGTGGGAACACTGAAGCTTTCTTT. Translating it yields CAISASGNTEAFF.

This clone was picked up a small number of times. CDR3 DNA: TGTGCCAGCAGCCATGAACGGGACAGTATTTGCTATGGCTACACCTTC. Translation gives CASSHERDSICYGYTF. This sequence joins TRBV14 and TRBJ1-2, with TRBD1 matching over 7 bases. J gave up 4 bases and V 3 bases, and 11 bases lay outside the gene matches. Germline V CDR1 and CDR2: SGHDN, FVKESK. The CDR3 is made up of 16 amino acids.

This clone has a handful of counts. The chain employs TRBV29-1 and TRBJ1-1; 7 bases map to TRBD1. The CDR3 is 13 residues long. J gave up 2 bases and V 3 bases, and 3 bases lay outside the gene matches. Germline V gene lookup returns CDR1 SQVTM and CDR2 ANQGSEA. The CDR3 coding sequence is TGCAGCGTTGAGAACAGGGGCAACACTGAAGCTTTCTTT. It translates to CSVENRGNTEAFF.

About this clone itself: The junction departs from germline at one end; a sequencing error may be responsible. The chain links TRBV7-9 to TRBJ1-2; perhaps TRBD1 as D (6 bases). The length of the CDR3 is 9 residues. CDR1 and CDR2 from the germline V gene are SEHNR and FQNEAQ (reference sequence). The CDR3 sequence is CASRWTEDF. The CDR3 DNA sequence: TGTGCCAGCAGGTGGACAGAGGACTTC.

The J gene is TRBJ1-1, the V gene TRBV6-5; D is possibly TRBD1 (5 bases). The CDR3 consists of 16 residues. V was trimmed by 0 bases and J by 0 bases, leaving 11 bases between them. Germline assignment: CDR1 MNHEY and CDR2 SVGAGI. The CDR3 reads CASSYSRQNMNTEAFF. CDR3 in DNA: TGTGCCAGCAGTTACTCGCGACAGAACATGAACACTGAAGCTTTCTTT.